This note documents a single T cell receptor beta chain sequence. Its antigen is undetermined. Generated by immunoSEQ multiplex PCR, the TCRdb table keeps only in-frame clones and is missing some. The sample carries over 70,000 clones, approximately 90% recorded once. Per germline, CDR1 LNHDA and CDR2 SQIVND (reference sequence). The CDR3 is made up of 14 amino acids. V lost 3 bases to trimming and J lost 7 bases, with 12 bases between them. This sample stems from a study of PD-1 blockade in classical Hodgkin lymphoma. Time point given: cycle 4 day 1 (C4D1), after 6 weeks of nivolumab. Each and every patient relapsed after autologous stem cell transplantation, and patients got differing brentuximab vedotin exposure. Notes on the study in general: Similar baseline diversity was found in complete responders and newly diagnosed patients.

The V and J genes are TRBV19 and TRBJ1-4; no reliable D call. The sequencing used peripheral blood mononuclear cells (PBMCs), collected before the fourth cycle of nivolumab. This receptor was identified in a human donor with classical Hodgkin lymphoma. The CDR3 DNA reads TGTGCCAGTAGTATTTCGTCAGGCGGTGAAAAACTGTTTTTT. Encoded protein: CASSISSGGEKLFF.